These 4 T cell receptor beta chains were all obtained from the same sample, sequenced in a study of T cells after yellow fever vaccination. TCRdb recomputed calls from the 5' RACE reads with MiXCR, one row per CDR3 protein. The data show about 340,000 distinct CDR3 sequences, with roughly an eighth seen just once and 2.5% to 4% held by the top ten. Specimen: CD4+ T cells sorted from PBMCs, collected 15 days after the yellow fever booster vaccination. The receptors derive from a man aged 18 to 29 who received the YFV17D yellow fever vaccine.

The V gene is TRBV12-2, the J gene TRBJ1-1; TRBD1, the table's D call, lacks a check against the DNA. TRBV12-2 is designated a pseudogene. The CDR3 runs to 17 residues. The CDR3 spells CASRRTGKQPMNTEAFF. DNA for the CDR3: TGTGCAAGTCGCCGGACAGGGAAGCAACCCATGAACACTGAAGCTTTCTTT.

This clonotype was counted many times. CDR3 loop: CASSVLAGRTDTQYF. The CDR3 nucleotides are TGCGCCAGCAGCGTACTAGCGGGGCGCACAGATACGCAGTATTTT. V is TRBV5-1 and J is TRBJ2-3; TRBD2 matches 10 bases. Germline CDR1 is SGHRS and CDR2 is YFSETQ. The V gene end was trimmed by 4 bases and the J gene end by 1 base; junction bases not matched to a gene: 3. This CDR3 contains 15 residues.

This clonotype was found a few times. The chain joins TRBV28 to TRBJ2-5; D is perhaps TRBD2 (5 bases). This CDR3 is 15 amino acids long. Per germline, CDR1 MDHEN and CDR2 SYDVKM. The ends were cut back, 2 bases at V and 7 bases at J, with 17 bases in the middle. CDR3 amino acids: CASSLEGSGSRTQYF. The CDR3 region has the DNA TGTGCCAGCAGTTTAGAGGGTTCGGGTTCGCGGACCCAGTACTTC.

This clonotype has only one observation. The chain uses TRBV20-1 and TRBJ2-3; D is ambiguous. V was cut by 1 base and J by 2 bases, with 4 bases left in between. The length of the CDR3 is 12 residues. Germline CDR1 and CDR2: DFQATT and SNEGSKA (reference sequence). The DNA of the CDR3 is TGCAGTGCTAGAGGGACCACAGATACGCAGTATTTT. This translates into CSARGTTDTQYF.